These 18 T cell receptor beta chains originate from one sample sequenced in a study of cytomegalovirus exposure and HLA in healthy donors. Only in-frame clones appear in the TCRdb table, and some are missing; sequencing was by immunoSEQ multiplex PCR. The sample lists fewer than 100,000 clones; about nine tenths were seen once. The specimen sequenced was PBMCs. These TCRs come from a man aged 25-45 years in good health and CMV-seronegative.

V gene TRBV5-1 combines with J gene TRBJ2-3, with TRBD2 as a possible D gene (6 bases). The CDR3 has 14 amino acids. Germline CDR1 and CDR2: SGHRS and YFSETQ. V was cut by 5 bases and J by 2 bases, with 12 bases left in between. CDR3 loop: CASRGGLYTDTQYF. CDR3 nucleotides: TGCGCCAGCAGGGGGGGATTATACACAGATACGCAGTATTTT.

The chain employs TRBV28 and TRBJ2-7, with TRBD2 matching over 7 bases. This CDR3 is 18 amino acids long. V was pared by 2 bases and J by 0 bases, with 13 bases of the junction left unmatched. The germline CDR1 and CDR2 sequences are MDHEN and SYDVKM. CDR3: CASSLILAVLGSSYEQYF. The CDR3 DNA reads TGTGCCAGCAGTTTAATTCTAGCGGTTCTCGGGAGCTCCTACGAGCAGTACTTC.

This CDR3 reads CASSDGGQYF. The DNA for the CDR3 is TGTGCCAGCAGCGACGGAGGGCAGTACTTC. V gene TRBV7-8 combines with J gene TRBJ2-7, with D perhaps TRBD2 (5 bases). V lost 5 bases and J 9 bases, leaving 8 bases between the germline ends. The CDR3 is 10 residues long. The germline CDR1 and CDR2 sequences are SGHVS and FQNEAQ.

The rearrangement joins TRBV28 to TRBJ1-5; 8 nucleotides align to TRBD1. Germline V gives CDR1 MDHEN, CDR2 SYDVKM. The CDR3 is 15 residues long. V lost 3 bases, J lost 7 bases, and 8 bases stayed unmatched. DNA of the CDR3: TGTGCCAGCAGTTTGGCGGACAGGGAAGGGCAGCCCCAGCATTTT. This encodes CASSLADREGQPQHF.

This clone appeared a few times. The gene calls are TRBV2 and TRBJ1-4, with D tentatively TRBD1 (5 bases). Germline V CDR1 and CDR2: SNHLY, FYNNEI. V lost 7 bases, J lost 6 bases, and 18 bases lay in between. The CDR3 totals 15 residues. CDR3 nucleotides: TGTGCCAGCACTGTGGGGTGGGGCGGTGATGAAAAACTGTTTTTT. Translating gives CASTVGWGGDEKLFF.

The rearrangement joins TRBV7-9 to TRBJ1-3; D is possibly TRBD1 (6 bases). Germline V lookup: CDR1 SEHNR, CDR2 FQNEAQ (reference sequence). This CDR3 has 18 residues. Trimming cost V 1 base and J 5 bases, with 21 bases left between them. As DNA, the CDR3 is TGTGCCAGCAGCTTAGATAGGTTCGGCGGGGGCAGGCGAAACACCATATATTTT. It yields the protein CASSLDRFGGGRRNTIYF.

This clone was recorded only once. This sequence joins TRBV7-2 and TRBJ1-5; a weak D match, TRBD1 (5 bases). Per germline, CDR1 SGHTA and CDR2 FQGNSA. The CDR3 length is 18 residues. V dropped 5 bases and J dropped 1 base, with 21 bases sitting between them. The CDR3 is CASSPTPTGGASNQPQHF. CDR3 coding DNA: TGTGCCAGCAGCCCCACGCCGACGGGAGGGGCCAGCAATCAGCCCCAGCATTTT.

This chain connects TRBV28 to TRBJ2-7, with 8 bases fitting TRBD1. Trimming cost V 6 bases and J 3 bases; bases outside gene matches: 10. This CDR3 is 15 amino acids long. Germline V CDR1 and CDR2: MDHEN, SYDVKM. CDR3 sequence reads: CASRLPGQVLYEQYF. CDR3 DNA: TGTGCCAGCAGACTACCGGGACAGGTCCTCTACGAGCAGTACTTC.

This chain connects TRBV19 to TRBJ1-2, with TRBD1 matching 7 bases. Per the germline V gene, CDR1 is LNHDA and CDR2 is SQIVND (reference sequence). With V trimmed by 5 bases and J by 0 bases, 9 bases remained unmatched. The CDR3 covers 16 residues. CDR3 loop: CASSGPGTEANYGYTF. Here the CDR3 DNA reads TGTGCCAGTAGTGGACCCGGGACAGAAGCTAACTATGGCTACACCTTC.

The chain joins TRBV5-1 to TRBJ2-1, with TRBD1 matching over 8 bases. The V and J ends lost 0 bases and 5 bases, in that order; junction bases with no gene match: 13. The CDR3 extends over 18 amino acids. Germline lookup yields CDR1 SGHRS and CDR2 YFSETQ. Here the CDR3 DNA reads TGCGCCAGCAGCTTGGCCGATGACGCCGGGACAGGCAACAATGAGCAGTTCTTC. This translates into CASSLADDAGTGNNEQFF.

The chain uses TRBV5-1 and TRBJ2-2; TRBD2 aligns across 8 bases. With V trimmed by 4 bases and J by 6 bases, 5 bases remained unmatched. CDR3 length: 14 residues. CDR1 and CDR2 (germline): SGHRS, YFSETQ. The CDR3: CASSPAGAPGELFF. The CDR3 nucleotides are TGCGCCAGCAGCCCAGCGGGAGCCCCCGGGGAGCTGTTTTTT. The full variable domain, its missing parts supplied by reference TRBV5-1 and TRBJ2-2, is KAGVTQTPRYLIKTRGQQVTLSCSPISGHRSVSWYQQTPGQGLQFLFEYFSETQRNKGNFPGRFSGRQFSNSRSEMNVSTLELGDSALYLCASSPAGAPGELFFGEGSRLTVL.

This chain uses TRBV7-3 with TRBJ2-3, with a possible D match to TRBD1 (5 bases). The length of the CDR3 is 15 residues. Between the trimmed V and J ends, which lost 0 bases and 11 bases, there was a span of 18 bases. Germline lookup yields CDR1 SGHTA and CDR2 FQGTGA. CDR3: CASSLTGGVGVRQYF. CDR3 DNA: TGTGCCAGCAGCTTAACTGGTGGGGTAGGGGTTAGGCAGTATTTT.

The chain employs TRBV2 and TRBJ1-3; D might be TRBD1 (5 bases). The germline CDR1 and CDR2 sequences are SNHLY and FYNNEI. The CDR3 has 12 residues. Trimming cost V 5 bases and J 3 bases, with 5 bases left between them. The CDR3 region is CASSTGGNTIYF. CDR3 in DNA: TGTGCCAGCAGTACAGGTGGAAACACCATATATTTT.

The rearrangement links TRBV18 to TRBJ2-7; 10 bases are shared with TRBD1. V lost 4 bases and J lost 1; bases outside the gene matches: 10. Germline CDR1 is KGHSH and CDR2 is LQKENI. This CDR3 is 17 amino acids long. For the CDR3, the DNA is TGTGCCAGCTCACTCCGAACCGGGACAGGGGATTCCTACGAGCAGTACTTC. It translates to CASSLRTGTGDSYEQYF.

The chain joins TRBV2 to TRBJ2-2; 13 nucleotides line up with TRBD2. Germline assignment: CDR1 SNHLY and CDR2 FYNNEI. The length of the CDR3 is 15 residues. With V trimmed by 9 bases and J by 6 bases, 7 bases remained unmatched. The DNA of the CDR3 is TGTGCCAGTACGGGACTAGCGGGGATCCCCGGGGAGCTGTTTTTT. Translation gives CASTGLAGIPGELFF.

The chain couples TRBV4-2 to TRBJ2-1; 9 bases fit TRBD2. V shed 4 bases, J shed 5 bases, and the junction held 9 bases outside the gene matches. The CDR3 spans 16 residues. The V gene's germline CDR1 is LGHNA and CDR2 YNFKEQ. The CDR3 DNA follows: TGTGCCAGCAGCCCCCGGTTAGCGGGAGACCACAATGAGCAGTTCTTC. This encodes CASSPRLAGDHNEQFF.

The V and J genes are TRBV6-5 and TRBJ1-5; D is possibly TRBD1 (6 bases). The CDR3 length is 14 residues. The germline CDR1 and CDR2 sequences are MNHEY and SVGAGI. Trimming cost V 5 bases and J 4 bases, with 12 bases left between them. CDR3 nucleotide sequence: TGTGCCAGCAGTCAGAGTACAGGGAATCAGCCCCAGCATTTT. This translates into CASSQSTGNQPQHF.

V is TRBV11-2 and J is TRBJ1-1; D is unclear. The germline gives CDR1 SGHAT, CDR2 FQNNGV. V was cut by 8 bases and J by 0 bases, with 13 bases left in between. The CDR3 consists of 14 residues. CDR3: CASGPREMNTEAFF. CDR3 DNA sequence: TGTGCCAGCGGCCCGAGGGAAATGAACACTGAAGCTTTCTTT. The full variable domain, with the rest looked up from reference TRBV11-2 and TRBJ1-1, is EAGVAQSPRYKIIEKRQSVAFWCNPISGHATLYWYQQILGQGPKLLIQFQNNGVVDDSQLPKDRFSAERLKGVDSTLKIQPAKLEDSAVYLCASGPREMNTEAFFGQGTRLTVV.